The 21 T cell receptor beta chains presented below share a single source sample, sequenced in a study of monozygotic twins with inflammatory bowel disease. TCRdb re-called the 5' RACE reads and catalogs CDR3 proteins one per entry, DNA excluded. This sample's clone table lists 400,000 to 500,000 distinct CDR3 sequences. The source material was blood. Every receptor here comes from a human donor with ulcerative colitis or Crohn's disease, or a healthy co-twin of an affected twin (not recorded which).

The genes are TRBV6-1 and TRBJ2-1; TCRdb's D call, TRBD2, is unchecked because there is no DNA. CDR1 and CDR2 from the germline V gene are MNHNS and SASEGT. There are 16 residues in the CDR3. The CDR3 protein is CASRAPGLAGHNEQFF.

The chain has TRBV5-1 and TRBJ1-1; checking the TCRdb D call of TRBD1 is not possible without DNA. Germline CDR1 SGHRS, CDR2 YFSETQ. The CDR3 covers 16 residues. CDR3 sequence reads: CASSLLPGQGGTEAFF.

This rearrangement joins TRBV5-6 to TRBJ1-5; TCRdb picks TRBD1, but there is no DNA to check that call. CDR1 SGHDT and CDR2 YYEEEE come from the germline V gene. The CDR3 has 14 amino acids. The CDR3 loop is CASSLEGTASPQHF. The full variable domain, with the rest looked up from reference TRBV5-6 and TRBJ1-5, is DAGVTQSPTHLIKTRGQQVTLRCSPKSGHDTVSWYQQALGQGPQFIFQYYEEEERQRGNFPDRFSGHQFPNYSSELNVNALLLGDSALYLCASSLEGTASPQHFGDGTRLSIL.

The chain couples TRBV2 to TRBJ2-2; TCRdb picks TRBD1, but there is no DNA to check that call. This CDR3 spans 15 amino acids. Germline values: CDR1 SNHLY, CDR2 FYNNEI. CDR3 sequence: CASRVTGVDTGELFF.

This sequence joins TRBV11-3 and TRBJ2-7; there is no DNA to check the TCRdb D call of TRBD1. This CDR3 is 14 amino acids long. Germline values: CDR1 SGHNT, CDR2 YENEEA. The CDR3 sequence: CASSSTGSLYEQYF.

The V and J genes are TRBV29-1 and TRBJ1-1. CDR1 SQVTM and CDR2 ANQGSEA come from the germline V gene. There are 12 residues in the CDR3. The CDR3 reads CSGRTGNTEAFF.

The V and J genes are TRBV18 and TRBJ2-5; TCRdb's D gene call, TRBD2, goes unchecked for lack of DNA. Per germline, CDR1 KGHSH and CDR2 LQKENI. This CDR3 has 16 residues. CDR3 amino acids: CASSPQGGAYQETQYF.

This chain links TRBV12-3 or TRBV12-4 with TRBJ2-3; checking the TCRdb D call of TRBD2 is not possible without DNA. The CDR3 runs 20 residues. CDR3 sequence reads: CASSPWTGGTSGRNSDTQYF.

Here the CDR3 reads CASSPRGLAGGINEQFF. The rearrangement joins TRBV9 to TRBJ2-1; absent DNA, TCRdb's TRBD2 call cannot be checked. The CDR3 consists of 17 residues. Germline V gene sequence: CDR1 SGDLS, CDR2 YYNGEE.

The chain couples TRBV20-1 to TRBJ2-5; the TCRdb D gene call, TRBD1, has no DNA to confirm it. CDR1 is DFQATT, CDR2 SNEGSKA, per germline (reference sequence). CDR3 size: 16 residues. The CDR3 region is CSARDRVVPPRETQYF.

This chain joins TRBV3-1 and TRBJ2-1; TCRdb gives TRBD1 as the D gene, but with no DNA this cannot be confirmed. The CDR3 is 14 amino acids. Germline V gives CDR1 LGHDT, CDR2 YNNKEL (reference sequence). CDR3 loop: CASSQATGYSEQFF.

The chain is built from TRBV7-9 and TRBJ1-4; with no DNA, the TCRdb D assignment of TRBD1 cannot be verified. Germline V CDR1 and CDR2: SEHNR, FQNEAQ (reference sequence). The CDR3 runs 13 residues. The CDR3 loop is CASSLATGRPLFF.

The V gene is TRBV6-2 or TRBV6-3, the J gene TRBJ2-7; the D call of TRBD2 rests on TCRdb alone, since no DNA is present to check it. Germline V lookup: CDR1 MNHEY, CDR2 SVGEGT. The CDR3 consists of 15 residues. The CDR3 protein is CASTYEREGSYEQYF.

The chain is built from TRBV18 and TRBJ2-5; TCRdb indicates TRBD1, and absent DNA this call remains unverified. The CDR3 contains 14 residues. Germline V gives CDR1 KGHSH, CDR2 LQKENI. Here the CDR3 reads CASSPAGAQETQYF.

The chain couples TRBV4-2 to TRBJ1-1. Germline lookup yields CDR1 LGHNA and CDR2 YNFKEQ. This CDR3 spans 11 amino acids. The CDR3 is CASSGVYEAFF.

The chain couples TRBV12-3 or TRBV12-4 to TRBJ2-1; the D call from TCRdb, TRBD2, cannot be confirmed without DNA. The CDR3 totals 15 residues. The CDR3 reads CASSLTSGSTNEQFF.

The chain combines TRBV29-1 with TRBJ1-3; TCRdb's D call, TRBD1, is unchecked because there is no DNA. Germline CDR1 reads SQVTM; CDR2 reads ANQGSEA. The CDR3 has 14 residues. The CDR3 region is CSVKDRGAGNTIYF.

This chain joins TRBV11-2 and TRBJ2-1; TCRdb designates TRBD2, a call that cannot be tested without DNA. Germline V gene sequence: CDR1 SGHAT, CDR2 FQNNGV. The CDR3 loop spans 13 amino acids. Here the CDR3 reads CASSFSAHNEQFF.

This chain joins TRBV12-3 or TRBV12-4 and TRBJ1-4. The CDR3 has 14 amino acids. The CDR3 spells CASSLSLGPGKLFF.

This rearrangement joins TRBV19 to TRBJ1-1; the TCRdb D gene call, TRBD1, has no DNA to confirm it. CDR1 is LNHDA, CDR2 SQIVND, per germline (reference sequence). The CDR3 is 14 residues long. The CDR3 is CASSGTGPNTEAFF.

The chain couples TRBV7-8 to TRBJ2-3. Germline CDR1 SGHVS, CDR2 FQNEAQ. The CDR3 is made up of 16 amino acids. The CDR3 loop reads CASSLERRASTDTQYF. The full variable domain, with the rest looked up from reference TRBV7-8 and TRBJ2-3, is GAGVSQSPRYKVAKRGQDVALRCDPISGHVSLFWYQQALGQGPEFLTYFQNEAQLDKSGLPSDRFFAERPEGSVSTLKIQRTQQEDSAVYLCASSLERRASTDTQYFGPGTRLTVL.